One sample yielded the 17 T cell receptor beta chains listed below, sequenced in a study of blood T cells in healthy people across ages. The authors ran a second PCR of about 6 to 12 cycles using a sample-barcoded 5' primer and a J-beta primer mix. TCRdb re-analysed the 5' RACE reads in MiXCR, keeping a single row per CDR3 protein. Of around 780,000 distinct CDR3 sequences in the sample, around 50% were seen once. Sequenced material: blood. The source is a man aged 35-49 years in good health.

The J gene is TRBJ1-1, the V gene TRBV3-1, with D tentatively TRBD1 (5 bases). This CDR3 has 13 residues. CDR1 and CDR2 (germline): LGHDT, YNNKEL (reference sequence). V lost 4 bases and J lost 6, with 12 bases in between. CDR3 bases: TGTGCCAGCAGCCGGTTTGGGGGAGCTGAAGCTTTCTTT. Translating it yields CASSRFGGAEAFF.

The chain is built from TRBV28 and TRBJ1-2, with TRBD1 matching over 7 bases. The germline V gene encodes CDR1 MDHEN and CDR2 SYDVKM. The V gene end was trimmed by 6 bases and the J gene end by 2 bases; junction bases not matched to a gene: 0. This CDR3 is built from 12 residues. In nucleotides, the CDR3 is TGTGCCAGCAGGACAGGGAACTATGGCTACACCTTC. This codes for CASRTGNYGYTF.

J is TRBJ2-5 and V is TRBV12-3 or TRBV12-4; D call uncertain. Near its end, the DNA agrees better with TRBJ2-7, so the J call may be wrong. The CDR3 has 14 residues. The chain's CDR3 is CASSLAGLRYEQYF. CDR3 DNA sequence: TGTGCCAGCAGTTTAGCGGGGTTACGCTACGAGCAGTACTTC.

The V gene is TRBV7-2, the J gene TRBJ2-1, with TRBD2 as a possible D gene (6 bases). V was trimmed by 1 base and J by 7 bases, leaving 11 bases between them. The germline V gene encodes CDR1 SGHTA and CDR2 FQGNSA. The CDR3 sequence is 14 residues long. The CDR3 here is CASSLGGTGNEQFF. CDR3 in DNA: TGTGCCAGCAGCTTAGGCGGGACGGGTAATGAGCAGTTCTTC.

This clonotype was seen once. The chain combines TRBV5-1 with TRBJ2-1; 10 bases align to TRBD1. V gave up 1 base and J gave up 7 bases; unmatched junction bases: 2. Germline CDR1 and CDR2: SGHRS and YFSETQ. The CDR3 runs 14 residues. The CDR3 DNA reads as TGCGCCAGCAGCTTGATGGGACAGGGGAATGAGCAGTTCTTC. Translating gives CASSLMGQGNEQFF.

V usage is TRBV20-1 and J usage is TRBJ2-1; perhaps TRBD2 as D (5 bases). The ends were cut back, 7 bases at V and 5 bases at J, with 15 bases in the middle. Germline V lookup: CDR1 DFQATT, CDR2 SNEGSKA (reference sequence). The length of the CDR3 is 13 residues. The CDR3 loop is CSVILAPDNEQFF. The DNA for the CDR3 is TGCAGTGTGATTCTAGCCCCGGACAATGAGCAGTTCTTC.

This clonotype was picked up a small number of times. The V gene is TRBV5-1, the J gene TRBJ2-3; D gene uncertain. The V gene's germline CDR1 is SGHRS and CDR2 YFSETQ. V was trimmed by 5 bases and J by 3 bases, leaving 10 bases between them. This CDR3 region has 13 residues. The CDR3 sequence: CASRVLGTDTQYF. The CDR3, as DNA: TGCGCCAGCAGGGTACTGGGGACAGATACGCAGTATTTT.

The CDR3 loop reads CASSQVPTGTAGELFF. For the CDR3, the DNA is TGTGCCAGCAGCCAAGTCCCGACAGGGACGGCCGGGGAGCTGTTTTTT. The V and J genes are TRBV14 and TRBJ2-2; 7 bases are a match to TRBD1. Germline values: CDR1 SGHDN, CDR2 FVKESK. The CDR3 totals 16 residues. V shed 1 base, J shed 6 bases, and the junction held 8 bases outside the gene matches.

V usage is TRBV6-1 and J usage is TRBJ1-6, with D perhaps matching TRBD1 (6 bases). Germline lookup yields CDR1 MNHNS and CDR2 SASEGT. This CDR3 comprises 14 residues. V dropped 1 base and J dropped 9 bases, with 10 bases sitting between them. The CDR3 coding sequence is TGTGCCAGCAGTGAAGTCCAGGGGAGTTCACCCCTCCACTTT. Encoded protein: CASSEVQGSSPLHF.

The J gene is TRBJ1-1, the V gene TRBV3-1, with a weak D call TRBD1 (6 bases). The CDR3 extends over 16 amino acids. V gave up 1 base and J gave up 1 base, with 13 bases separating them. Looked up from germline, CDR1 is LGHDT and CDR2 is YNNKEL (reference sequence). CDR3 loop: CASSQGYRVGNTEAFF. In DNA form, the CDR3 reads TGTGCCAGCAGCCAAGGCTACAGGGTTGGGAACACTGAAGCTTTCTTT.

This CDR3 reads CASSQNDPMDGEQYF. In DNA, the CDR3 is TGTGCCAGCAGCCAAAACGACCCCATGGACGGGGAGCAGTACTTC. The gene calls are TRBV5-4 and TRBJ2-7; no definite D call. Looked up from germline, CDR1 is SGHNT and CDR2 is YYREEE (reference sequence). V was pared by 4 bases and J by 7 bases, with 21 bases between. The length of the CDR3 is 15 residues. Full variable domain (missing parts from reference TRBV5-4 and TRBJ2-7): ETGVTQSPTHLIKTRGQQVTLRCSSQSGHNTVSWYQQALGQGPQFIFQYYREEENGRGNFPPRFSGLQFPNYSSELNVNALELDDSALYLCASSQNDPMDGEQYFGPGTRLTVT.

The rearrangement links TRBV5-1 to TRBJ2-7; possibly TRBD1 for D (6 bases). Germline values: CDR1 SGHRS, CDR2 YFSETQ. Between the trimmed V and J ends, which lost 1 base and 2 bases, there was a span of 10 bases. CDR3 length: 14 amino acids. The CDR3, as DNA: TGCGCCAGCAGCTTGAAGACAGGACCCTACGAGCAGTACTTC. Protein product: CASSLKTGPYEQYF.

This clonotype was detected only once. The chain carries TRBV5-1 and TRBJ2-5; D is possibly TRBD1 (6 bases). Germline assignment: CDR1 SGHRS and CDR2 YFSETQ. The CDR3 covers 14 residues. V dropped 1 base and J dropped 0 bases, with 7 bases sitting between them. CDR3: CASSLRDNQETQYF. The CDR3 DNA follows: TGCGCCAGCAGCTTGCGGGACAACCAAGAGACCCAGTACTTC. Filled out from reference TRBV5-1 and TRBJ2-5, the complete variable domain reads KAGVTQTPRYLIKTRGQQVTLSCSPISGHRSVSWYQQTPGQGLQFLFEYFSETQRNKGNFPGRFSGRQFSNSRSEMNVSTLELGDSALYLCASSLRDNQETQYFGPGTRLLVL.

This chain uses TRBV28 with TRBJ1-2; unclear D gene. This CDR3 contains 13 residues. CDR1 MDHEN and CDR2 SYDVKM come from the germline V gene. V was cut by 6 bases and J by 4 bases, with 12 bases left in between. The CDR3 region has the DNA TGTGCCAGCAGACCGACATGGGGCTATGGCTACACCTTC. This codes for CASRPTWGYGYTF.

A few counts support this clonotype. J is TRBJ2-3 and V is TRBV27, with D maybe TRBD1 (6 bases). The CDR3 runs 12 residues. Germline CDR1 is MNHEY and CDR2 is SMNVEV (reference sequence). V was clipped by 11 bases and J by 3 bases, with 12 bases between them. The CDR3 spells CAARGVTDTQYF. In nucleotides, the CDR3 is TGTGCCGCCAGGGGTGTAACAGATACGCAGTATTTT.

This clonotype was seen once. V usage is TRBV6-5 and J usage is TRBJ2-1; 8 bases fit TRBD2. Germline CDR1 is MNHEY and CDR2 is SVGAGI. V gave up 7 bases and J gave up 6 bases; unmatched junction bases: 8. The CDR3 has 14 amino acids. The CDR3 here is CASTQRREANEQFF. CDR3 nucleotide sequence: TGTGCCAGCACTCAAAGGCGGGAGGCCAATGAGCAGTTCTTC.

The V gene is TRBV7-3, the J gene TRBJ2-7; 11 nucleotides align to TRBD2. CDR1 SGHTA and CDR2 FQGTGA come from the germline V gene. This CDR3 has 16 residues. Trimming at V came to 5 bases and at J to 4 bases, leaving 10 bases not matched to a gene. For the CDR3, the DNA is TGTGCCAGCAGCCCAGGTGGACTAGCGGGTACTTACGAGCAGTACTTC. Protein: CASSPGGLAGTYEQYF.